The T cell receptor (beta chain) under discussion was sequenced for a study of OX40 agonist ivuxolimab in advanced cancers. Broader study findings: Normalized T-cell clonal expansion was also low in some nonresponders. In the 0.1 to 3.0 mg/kg range, CD4+ and CD8+ blood T cells had expanded clonally by week 6.

CDR1 and CDR2 from the germline V gene are MDHEN and SYDVKM. V lost 7 bases and J lost 4, with 16 bases in between. The CDR3 spans 15 residues. Produced via immunoSEQ multiplex PCR; TCRdb's table is partial and in-frame only. The sample has approximately 60,000 clones; 84% are singletons. Autoimmune disease history or systemic immunosuppression was exclusionary. For this clone: Its antigen is still unknown.

The V gene is TRBV28, the J gene TRBJ1-4; no clear D gene. The sample was CD4+ or CD8+ T cells sorted from blood, taken in a trial of the OX40 agonist ivuxolimab. The receptor was derived from an adult with an advanced solid tumor such as melanoma, head and neck, liver or kidney cancer. The CDR3 is CASTINTGLNEKLFF. CDR3 bases: TGTGCCAGCACCATTAACACCGGGCTTAATGAAAAACTGTTTTTT.